The present T cell receptor beta chain was sequenced within a study of blood T cell repertoires in COVID-19. For the study at large: T cells, B-cell-depleted T cells, or PBMCs provided the cDNA or gDNA that served as material.

Measured with immunoSEQ multiplex PCR; TCRdb has only the in-frame clones, and not every one. The data show about 260,000 clones, about nine tenths seen once. The receptor was derived from a man aged 55-75 years who had recovered from COVID-19. The sample was peripheral blood.

The CDR3 spells CASRTGTSYEQYF. The CDR3 DNA follows: TGTGCCAGCAGAACCGGGACTAGCTACGAGCAGTACTTC. The chain has TRBV27 and TRBJ2-7, with 8 bases identical to TRBD2. The CDR3 runs 13 residues. The V gene end was trimmed by 6 bases and the J gene end by 3 bases; junction bases not matched to a gene: 4. Germline CDR1 and CDR2: MNHEY and SMNVEV (reference sequence).